This T cell receptor beta chain comes out of a study of monozygotic twins with inflammatory bowel disease. General study points: Patients got different immunosuppressive treatments, which may have made their repertoires more variable. For repertoire similarity, concordant twins did not differ from discordant twins, possibly because power was limited.

The CDR3 loop spans 15 amino acids. The V gene's germline CDR1 is SGHNT and CDR2 YENEEA. TCRdb re-called the 5' RACE reads and gives one entry per CDR3 protein, without DNA. The sample is made up of some 170,000 distinct CDR3 sequences, and the top ten hold 2.4% of it. In regard to this clonotype: Its specificity is not known.

Collection of an approximately 2.3 ml blood sample took place per donor. Input material: blood. This chain links TRBV11-3 with TRBJ2-2; TCRdb's D call of TRBD2 is untestable without DNA. This clonotype was obtained from a human donor with ulcerative colitis or Crohn's disease, or a healthy co-twin of an affected twin (not recorded which). The CDR3 sequence: CASSSSGGYIGELFF.